A single sample is the source of the 11 T cell receptor beta chains below, sequenced in a study of TIL therapy for anti-PD-1-resistant metastatic lung cancer. Sequencing used immunoSEQ v3. The repertoire was sequenced with immunoSEQ multiplex PCR; TCRdb's copy has only in-frame clones and lacks some. The data hold 35,000 to 55,000 clones, with 79% observed a single time. The time point was: pre-treatment sample, taken before nivolumab and TIL therapy. The sequencing used blood, collected at baseline. The receptors shown here come from a man between 65 and 79 years old with non-small cell lung cancer.

The DNA for the CDR3 is TGTGCCAGCAGTGACTCGCCTAGTTCACCCCTCCACTTT. This gives the protein CASSDSPSSPLHF. The chain joins TRBV6-4 to TRBJ1-6; D is unclear. CDR1 MRHNA and CDR2 SNTAGT come from the germline V gene. Trimming stripped 0 bases from V and 9 bases from J, with 6 bases between. The CDR3 has 13 amino acids.

The rearrangement joins TRBV13 to TRBJ2-1; TRBD2 agrees at 8 bases. Germline lookup yields CDR1 PRHDT and CDR2 FYEKMQ (reference sequence). V shed 1 base and J 9 bases; nucleotides not matched to a gene: 11. CDR3 length: 16 residues. CDR3 bases: TGTGCCAGCAGCTTAGATAGCGGGAAGGCGTTTAGTGAGCAGTTCTTC. Translation gives CASSLDSGKAFSEQFF.

This clone was counted between two and nine times. This sequence joins TRBV18 and TRBJ2-1; possible D gene TRBD1, 5 bases. Germline V gives CDR1 KGHSH, CDR2 LQKENI. Trimming removed 3 bases from V and 5 bases from J, with 8 bases in between. This CDR3 region has 13 residues. The CDR3 spells CASSPRQNNEQFF. The CDR3, as DNA: TGTGCCAGCTCACCGAGACAGAACAATGAGCAGTTCTTC.

The chain joins TRBV11-2 to TRBJ2-7, with TRBD1 matching over 8 bases. V lost 4 bases and J lost 3; bases outside the gene matches: 8. Germline loops: CDR1 SGHAT, CDR2 FQNNGV. This CDR3 contains 15 residues. The DNA for the CDR3 is TGTGCCAGCAGCTCCTACCTCGGACAGGGCTACGAGCAGTACTTC. Amino acid sequence: CASSSYLGQGYEQYF.

The chain has TRBV10-3 and TRBJ2-7; 8 positions agree with TRBD1. The CDR3 runs to 15 residues. The germline CDR1 and CDR2 sequences are ENHRY and SYGVKD. V was pared by 10 bases and J by 0 bases, with 11 bases of the junction left unmatched. The CDR3, as DNA: TGTGCCACCCAGGGGGCGCAAGGGTCCTCCTACGAGCAGTACTTC. Protein: CATQGAQGSSYEQYF.

V and J are TRBV9 and TRBJ2-1; 7 bases agree with TRBD2. CDR1 and CDR2 (germline): SGDLS, YYNGEE. The V and J ends lost 1 base and 5 bases, in that order; junction bases with no gene match: 3. The CDR3 length is 14 residues. The CDR3: CASSVSGRHNEQFF. CDR3 nucleotide sequence: TGTGCCAGCAGCGTATCCGGGAGGCACAATGAGCAGTTCTTC.

This clone is a singleton in its sample. The V gene is TRBV6-1, the J gene TRBJ2-3; TRBD1 is a possible D gene (5 bases). Germline V gives CDR1 MNHNS, CDR2 SASEGT. CDR3 length: 20 amino acids. V was shortened by 3 bases and J by 1 base, with 26 bases between the two germline ends. CDR3 sequence: CASSDYRPANRTPRTDTQYF. CDR3 in DNA: TGTGCCAGCAGTGACTATCGACCAGCAAACAGGACCCCTCGCACAGATACGCAGTATTTT.

The chain has TRBV28 and TRBJ1-2; D uncertain. CDR3 length equals 15 residues. V was trimmed by 4 bases and J by 3 bases, leaving 15 bases between them. Germline-derived CDR1 and CDR2 are MDHEN and SYDVKM. The DNA for the CDR3 is TGTGCCAGCAGTTCCCCCCCGACGGATTACTATGGCTACACCTTC. It specifies CASSSPPTDYYGYTF.

The rearrangement joins TRBV19 to TRBJ2-3; D may be TRBD1 (6 bases). This CDR3 comprises 14 residues. V lost 10 bases and J lost 1, with 15 bases in between. In germline, CDR1 is LNHDA, CDR2 SQIVND (reference sequence). The CDR3 DNA reads TGTGCCACCCTCGAGGACAGCCGCACAGATACGCAGTATTTT. This encodes CATLEDSRTDTQYF. The full variable domain, rest sourced from reference TRBV19 and TRBJ2-3, is DGGITQSPKYLFRKEGQNVTLSCEQNLNHDAMYWYRQDPGQGLRLIYYSQIVNDFQKGDIAEGYSVSREKKESFPLTVTSAQKNPTAFYLCATLEDSRTDTQYFGPGTRLTVL.

This clone showed up just a few times. The J gene is TRBJ1-5, the V gene TRBV19; D remains unclear. This CDR3 is 12 amino acids long. Trimming stripped 7 bases from V and 4 bases from J, with 8 bases between. CDR1 LNHDA and CDR2 SQIVND come from the germline V gene (reference sequence). CDR3 in DNA: TGTGCCAGTACCCCAAAAAATCAGCCCCAGCATTTT. Translated: CASTPKNQPQHF. The full variable domain, with the rest looked up from reference TRBV19 and TRBJ1-5, is DGGITQSPKYLFRKEGQNVTLSCEQNLNHDAMYWYRQDPGQGLRLIYYSQIVNDFQKGDIAEGYSVSREKKESFPLTVTSAQKNPTAFYLCASTPKNQPQHFGDGTRLSIL.

CDR3: CASSDSSGSLTDTQYF. CDR3 nucleotide sequence: TGTGCCAGCAGTGACTCGAGCGGGTCCCTCACAGATACGCAGTATTTT. The chain couples TRBV6-4 to TRBJ2-3, with a weak D call TRBD2 (6 bases). Germline values: CDR1 MRHNA, CDR2 SNTAGT. Trimming took off 0 bases at V and 2 bases at J, with 12 bases between the two ends. This CDR3 has 16 amino acids.